Listed here is a single T cell receptor (beta chain). This table comes from immunoSEQ multiplex PCR, and its TCRdb copy is limited to in-frame clones, with some not included. The sample has 40,000 to 45,000 clones; approximately 90% are singletons. This sample is part of a study of T cell changes during pregnancy in multiple sclerosis. The CDR3 contains 17 residues. The germline V gene has CDR1 LNHNV and CDR2 YYDKDF (reference sequence). After removal of 0 bases from V and 2 bases from J, the junction contained 8 bases not matched to a gene. Sequences were derived from CD4+ T cells from peripheral blood mononuclear cells, sampled before pregnancy. The chain couples TRBV15 to TRBJ1-2; TRBD1 matches 8 bases. This TCR derives from a female donor with multiple sclerosis, enrolled in a pregnancy study. The CDR3 region is CATSRDSGWTGNYGYTF. CDR3 DNA sequence: TGTGCCACCAGCAGAGATAGTGGGTGGACAGGGAACTATGGCTACACCTTC. Drawing the rest from reference TRBV15 and TRBJ1-2, the complete variable domain is DAMVIQNPRYQVTQFGKPVTLSCSQTLNHNVMYWYQQKSSQAPKLLFHYYDKDFNNEADTPDNFQSRRPNTSFCFLDIRSPGLGDTAMYLCATSRDSGWTGNYGYTFGSGTRLTVV.